This T cell receptor beta chain stems from a study of human thymus T cells. Study-level findings and limits: Thymic and blood repertoires appeared to carry a bias in their V and J gene usage.

The donor group consisted of healthy Finnish infants who were having corrective surgery for congenital heart defects. Points on this clone: What it recognizes is unknown.

Trimming shortened V by 0 bases and J by 0 bases, and 11 bases separated the two germline ends. The CDR3 runs 17 residues. Germline V gene data show CDR1 as SEHNR and CDR2 as FQNEAQ (reference sequence). Clones were read by immunoSEQ multiplex PCR, and TCRdb kept only the in-frame ones, dropping some. The sample comprises about 60,000 clones, 94% of which are singletons, and around 5.4% rests with the top ten. Specimen: blood. The rearrangement joins TRBV7-9 to TRBJ1-4; D is uncertain. The sequence derives from a boy under two years old with a congenital heart defect but otherwise immunologically healthy. Here the CDR3 DNA reads TGTGCCAGCAGCTTAGCGATTATGGGTGCAACTAATGAAAAACTGTTTTTT. As protein: CASSLAIMGATNEKLFF.